Listed below are T cell receptor beta chains from one sample, sequenced in a study of T-cell reconstitution after alpha-beta-depleted transplantation in children. TCRdb itself ran the PCR reads through MiXCR, one entry per CDR3 protein. The sample records a few hundred thousand distinct CDR3 sequences, roughly an eighth being singletons. The sample in question was PBMCs from the stem cell graft donor, obtained from the stem cell graft. Every receptor here comes from a human donor who donated a stem cell graft to a child with combined immunodeficiency. The CDR3 runs from the conserved cysteine through the conserved F or W. The listing skips clone size in some rows; elsewhere it reads once, few, many or a size class.

v_call	clone_size	j_call	cdr3_aa
TRBV12-3/TRBV12-4	few	TRBJ2-5	CASSLGGGAYF
TRBV4-3	many	TRBJ2-3	CASSQEWVNTDTQYF
TRBV7-8	.	TRBJ2-1	CASSLAGGRAYNEQFF
TRBV7-7	.	TRBJ2-2	CASSTRVDRGAGELFF
TRBV9	few	TRBJ1-1	CASRALNTEAFF
TRBV14	.	TRBJ1-2	CASSQVGGGFGYGYTF
TRBV29-1	few	TRBJ2-5	CSARGTGSQETQYF
TRBV11-1	.	TRBJ2-1	CASSGGAGGNEQFF
TRBV29-1	.	TRBJ2-7	CSVVSDSYEQYF
TRBV7-2	many	TRBJ2-5	CASSLEAGARETQYF
TRBV14	.	TRBJ2-1	CASSSPGLAIYEQFF
TRBV18	few	TRBJ1-1	CASSPPGRGAEAFF
TRBV5-1	.	TRBJ2-3	CASGSSGTSTDTQYF
TRBV25-1	many	TRBJ2-7	CASSPRRSSAEQYF
TRBV7-3	once	TRBJ2-5	CASSPGQRGPQYF
TRBV6-5	many	TRBJ2-1	CASSYSGDEQFF
TRBV4-3	many	TRBJ2-7	CASSQGDRGNTYEQYF
TRBV12-3/TRBV12-4	few	TRBJ2-2	CASSLAQTSGELFF
TRBV18	many	TRBJ2-1	CASSGENEQFF
TRBV12-3/TRBV12-4	many	TRBJ1-4	CASSFTGRNEKLFF
TRBV4-3	many	TRBJ1-6	CASSLSSGEADSPLHF
TRBV5-1	few	TRBJ2-4	CASSSTSGRAKNIQYF
TRBV6-6	.	TRBJ1-4	CASSYGVEELFF
TRBV12-3/TRBV12-4	many	TRBJ1-5	CASGGSSNQPQHF
TRBV5-1	once	TRBJ2-7	CASSFGPGSSYEQYF
TRBV6-2/TRBV6-3	.	TRBJ2-7	CASSQALAVEQYF
TRBV29-1	.	TRBJ2-4	CSVTTTGVDIQYF
TRBV12-3/TRBV12-4	many	TRBJ2-2	CASSLGNTGELFF
TRBV28	.	TRBJ2-7	CASSFWDRSYEQYF
TRBV19	.	TRBJ2-1	CASSIDTSGGAHNEQFF
TRBV7-9	many	TRBJ1-2	CASSPPNYGYTF
TRBV29-1	many	TRBJ2-3	CSVDDTQYF
TRBV13	once	TRBJ2-3	CASSLLAGAFSTDTQYF
TRBV3-1	.	TRBJ2-7	CASSQEISGRLYEQYF
TRBV7-8	.	TRBJ2-3	CASSSNRVDTQYF
TRBV6-1	few	TRBJ2-7	CASSRRGHRPYEQYF
TRBV11-3	few	TRBJ1-2	CASSPQMNYGYTF
TRBV6-1	many	TRBJ2-1	CASSQGRVSDEQFF
TRBV27	many	TRBJ2-7	CASSSLGRGYEQYF
TRBV29-1	.	TRBJ2-1	CSARQGSNEQFF
TRBV28	.	TRBJ1-1	CASSSGARLRNTEAFF
TRBV4-3	few	TRBJ2-3	CASSQFTSGSTDTQYF
TRBV27	.	TRBJ1-4	CASSPRQGTNEKLFF
TRBV10-3	few	TRBJ2-7	CAISPGTRSYEQYF
TRBV4-2	few	TRBJ2-2	CASSQEQGASSGELFF
TRBV9	.	TRBJ2-7	CASSVGSASYEQYF
TRBV6-5	many	TRBJ1-1	CASSSQGAHSPEAFF
TRBV2	.	TRBJ2-1	CASSEALLGGGSYNEQFF